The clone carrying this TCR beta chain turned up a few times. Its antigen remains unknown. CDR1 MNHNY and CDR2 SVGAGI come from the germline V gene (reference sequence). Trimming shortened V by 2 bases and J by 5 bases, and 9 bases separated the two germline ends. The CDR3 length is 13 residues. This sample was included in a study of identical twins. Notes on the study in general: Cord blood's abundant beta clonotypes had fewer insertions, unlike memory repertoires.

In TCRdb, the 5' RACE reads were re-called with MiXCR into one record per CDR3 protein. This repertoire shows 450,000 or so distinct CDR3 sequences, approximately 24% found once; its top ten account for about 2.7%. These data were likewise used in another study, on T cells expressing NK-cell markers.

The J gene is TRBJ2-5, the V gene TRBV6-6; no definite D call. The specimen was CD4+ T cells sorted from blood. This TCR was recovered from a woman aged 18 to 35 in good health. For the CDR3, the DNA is TGTGCCAGCAGTTACGGGCAGGTGGAGACCCAGTACTTC. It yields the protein CASSYGQVETQYF.